This TCR beta chain derives from a study of shared clonotypes between healthy human individuals. As regards this clone: What it binds is not known.

Study results and limitations: Relative to memory subsets, naive subsets generally showed larger estimated richness.

Germline trimming cut 4 bases from V and 7 bases from J; bases unmatched to any gene: 6. From germline, CDR1 is PRHDT and CDR2 FYEKMQ (reference sequence). This CDR3 is built from 14 residues. CD45RO-negative cells were positively selected for CCR7, leaving out terminally differentiated effector memory CD45RA+ cells. TCRdb's copy holds only in-frame clones and misses some; the assay was immunoSEQ multiplex PCR. This table holds about 820,000 clones, roughly 92% found once. This TCR derives from a man aged 30 to 45 in good health. The chain has TRBV13 and TRBJ2-1, with 8 bases that match TRBD1. Input material: naive CD8+ T cells sorted from blood. In DNA form, the CDR3 reads TGTGCCAGCAGCTCGGACAGGGAGAATAATGAGCAGTTCTTC. Its protein is CASSSDRENNEQFF.